This T cell receptor beta chain was observed in a study of shared clonotypes between healthy human individuals. At the level of the study: Each donor's CD8 memory used one plate, CD8 naive two, each CD4 subset three. General study findings and limits: Blood was the sole source, and tissue repertoires probably differ. Of the naive CD4 clonotypes, about 5% were shared across a handful of donors. Clonotypes shared by all four sorted-subset donors had higher generation probabilities than non-shared clonotypes.

The length of the CDR3 is 16 residues. V was trimmed by 2 bases and J by 0 bases, leaving 14 bases between them. Germline CDR1 and CDR2: GTSNPN and SVGIG (reference sequence). On this clone itself: Its antigen is unknown.

Produced via immunoSEQ multiplex PCR; TCRdb's table is partial and in-frame only. The table includes around 990,000 clones, 70% to 80% detected once. The receptor's source is a young man in good health. Some clones in this sample may be carry-over from other donors' samples. Sequences were obtained from memory CD4+ T cells from PBMCs. Subset meaning: CD45RA-negative fraction. The chain is built from TRBV30 and TRBJ1-3; D may be TRBD1 (5 bases). In nucleotides, the CDR3 is TGTGCCTGGAGTCCGGGACGGACCAACTCTGGAAACACCATATATTTT. This translates into CAWSPGRTNSGNTIYF. The entire variable domain, with the rest obtained from reference TRBV30 and TRBJ1-3, is as follows: SQTIHQWPATLVQPVGSPLSLECTVEGTSNPNLYWYRQAAGRGLQLLFYSVGIGQISSEVPQNLSASRPQDRQFILSSKKLLLSDSGFYLCAWSPGRTNSGNTIYFGEGSWLTVV.